This T cell receptor beta chain was obtained from a study of PD-1 blockade in classical Hodgkin lymphoma. Study-wide context: Each patient was given nivolumab 3 mg/kg through a vein every 2 weeks.

Regarding this clone: The target antigen is unknown.

Trimming removed 0 bases from V and 2 bases from J, with 14 bases in between. The CDR3 loop spans 15 amino acids. The germline V gene encodes CDR1 GTSNPN and CDR2 SVGIG (reference sequence). Repertoires were generated with immunoSEQ multiplex PCR, while TCRdb's copy carries only in-frame clones and drops some. The sample has tens of thousands of clones, around 87% seen once. Relapse was seen in all patients after autologous stem cell transplantation, and brentuximab vedotin exposure was variable. Reported best responses ranged across complete response, partial response or progressive disease. Findings of the study overall: The study found complete responders had baseline diversity similar to newly diagnosed patients. Differences between repertoires have undefined causes, possibly disease activity or prior therapy.

J is TRBJ2-7 and V is TRBV30; D may correspond to TRBD1 or TRBD2 (5 bases each). Source: peripheral blood mononuclear cells (PBMCs), taken at baseline. The TCR sequence derives from a human donor with classical Hodgkin lymphoma. CDR3 loop: CAWSVPAGRTYEQYF. DNA of the CDR3: TGTGCCTGGAGTGTACCGGCAGGGAGAACCTACGAGCAGTACTTC.